A single sample is the source of the 8 T cell receptor beta chains below, sequenced in a study of T-cell memory formation after mild COVID-19. TCRdb processed the 5' RACE reads anew with MiXCR; each CDR3 protein has one entry. Of fewer than 500,000 distinct CDR3 sequences listed, around 27% are singletons. Sequencing used PBMCs or a T cell subset sorted from them (not recorded which). Every receptor here comes from an adult woman who had mild COVID-19 (a few samples of this study predate the infection). Cell type and time point are not known.

The chain recombines TRBV29-1 with TRBJ2-7; no clear D. The V and J ends lost 1 base and 0 bases respectively, with 16 bases between them. The CDR3 has 16 residues. Germline assignment: CDR1 SQVTM and CDR2 ANQGSEA. In DNA form, the CDR3 reads TGCAGCGTTGAAGCCCCCCCCGGCTCAAGCTCCTACGAGCAGTACTTC. This codes for CSVEAPPGSSSYEQYF.

V and J are TRBV23-1 and TRBJ2-6, with a weak D call TRBD1 (6 bases). Being an ORF, TRBV23-1 has a function that is uncertain. The CDR3 sequence is 16 residues long. V was cut by 3 bases and J by 1 base, with 10 bases left in between. The CDR3: CASSQGADSGANVLTF. In nucleotides, the CDR3 is TGCGCCAGCAGTCAGGGGGCGGATTCTGGGGCCAACGTCCTGACTTTC.

There are a few counts of this clonotype. The J gene is TRBJ1-5, the V gene TRBV5-1, with a tentative D call TRBD1 (6 bases). Germline values: CDR1 SGHRS, CDR2 YFSETQ. The V end was cut by 4 bases, the J end by 7 bases, with 15 bases between. The CDR3 loop spans 14 amino acids. The CDR3 bases are TGCGCCAGCAGCGCGTCGGGGGCGGAACAGCCCCAGCATTTT. It translates to CASSASGAEQPQHF.

The chain joins TRBV9 to TRBJ2-3; D unclear. Germline V gene lookup returns CDR1 SGDLS and CDR2 YYNGEE. V gave up 0 bases and J gave up 2 bases, with 19 bases separating them. CDR3 length: 18 residues. CDR3 in DNA: TGTGCCAGCAGCGTAGCTTCGGTTCTAGGCTCTTCCACAGATACGCAGTATTTT. This gives the protein CASSVASVLGSSTDTQYF. The entire variable domain, with the rest obtained from reference TRBV9 and TRBJ2-3, is as follows: DSGVTQTPKHLITATGQRVTLRCSPRSGDLSVYWYQQSLDQGLQFLIQYYNGEERAKGNILERFSAQQFPDLHSELNLSSLELGDSALYFCASSVASVLGSSTDTQYFGPGTRLTVL.

J is TRBJ1-2 and V is TRBV5-1; TRBD1 aligns across 12 bases. V lost 4 bases to trimming and J lost 10 bases; unmatched junction nucleotides: 8. CDR3 size: 14 residues. The germline gives CDR1 SGHRS, CDR2 YFSETQ. CDR3 nucleotides: TGCGCCAGCAGCGCCGGGACAGGGGGCCATGCCTACACCTTC. Protein sequence: CASSAGTGGHAYTF.

V and J are TRBV12-3 or TRBV12-4 and TRBJ2-3; D is perhaps TRBD1 (7 bases). This CDR3 spans 15 amino acids. In nucleotides, the CDR3 is TGTTCCACCGACGAGGGGGGACAGAACACAGATACGCAGTATTTT. Translating gives CSTDEGGQNTDTQYF.

The sample holds a few counts of this clonotype. The rearrangement links TRBV7-2 to TRBJ1-2; no firm D call. The CDR3 spans 13 residues. The V and J ends lost 5 bases and 7 bases respectively, with 14 bases between them. The germline V gene encodes CDR1 SGHTA and CDR2 FQGNSA. The CDR3 loop reads CASSPYVSPGYTF. Written as DNA, the CDR3 is TGTGCCAGCAGCCCCTACGTTAGCCCTGGCTACACCTTC.

V and J are TRBV5-6 and TRBJ2-7; TRBD1 matches at 12 bases. Trimming removed 2 bases from V and 6 bases from J; junction bases left unmatched: 9. From germline, CDR1 is SGHDT and CDR2 YYEEEE. The CDR3 contains 16 residues. CDR3 coding DNA: TGTGCCAGCAGCTTAGGGGACAGGGGGCGAATGCGCGAGCAGTACTTC. It codes for CASSLGDRGRMREQYF.